Listed below are T cell receptor beta chains from one sample, sequenced in a study of blood T cell repertoires in COVID-19. Produced via immunoSEQ multiplex PCR; TCRdb's table is partial and in-frame only. The table lists more than 55,000 clones, 70% to 85% of them singletons. The sequencing sample was made of peripheral blood. These receptor sequences come from a human donor in a cohort sampled during active COVID-19. CDR3s leave out the opening cysteine and the closing phenylalanine or tryptophan. A D gene is named only where the DNA matches it firmly.

V gene	D gene	CDR3 protein
TRBV18	-	ASSPTRTENTEAF
TRBV30	TRBD1	AWSGVGRGNGGYT
TRBV7-9	-	ASSLGLQGWNTEAF
TRBV7-8	-	ASSLQQYNEQF
TRBV13	TRBD2	ASSLGLAGINYEQY
TRBV4-3	TRBD1	ASSREQGSEAF
TRBV30	TRBD2	AWTLRGGVRSGSGAGELF
TRBV9	TRBD1	ASSVGSGQGARANIQY
TRBV4-1	-	ASSQEKTSSSYEQY
TRBV27	-	ASSHGATQAF
TRBV19	TRBD1	ASSYRLGQGGSEEEKLF
TRBV18	-	ASRETQY
TRBV5-1	TRBD1	ATRDSKNTEAF
TRBV28	TRBD1	ASSKRDRGYSPLH
TRBV5-1	TRBD1	ASSQSRDRGMNTEAF
TRBV6-5	-	ASSYYVAPDTQY
TRBV5-1	TRBD1	ASSSGQAPYEQY
TRBV7-2	-	ASSPSLGGAGAYEQY
TRBV24-1	-	ATSDFSITDTQY
TRBV3-1/TRBV3-2	TRBD1	ASSQDILGQGIFSGELF
TRBV30	TRBD1	ASAAQDRARYEQY
TRBV7-2	-	AITGRETQY
TRBV7-3	-	ASSLLGGRKGDTQY
TRBV6-6	TRBD1	ASSTSTGINGYT
TRBV9	TRBD1	ASSVEGQVTDTQY
TRBV12-3/TRBV12-4	-	ASSRTGDSPLH
TRBV19	-	ASSIDRSPLH
TRBV27	-	ASSEFGLAHEQF
TRBV28	-	ASRYSTGSQPQH
TRBV4-1	TRBD1	ASSPLGQDGNIQY
TRBV11-3	-	ASRTVNNSPLH
TRBV30	-	AWRPQGASYEQY
TRBV11-2	TRBD1	ASIQTGGRDGYT
TRBV7-2	TRBD1	ASSLGEGTDYGYT
TRBV28	-	ASKGSAWEVNTGELF
TRBV9	TRBD1	ASSVDRVNTEAF
TRBV5-1	TRBD2	ATTVAGGGNEQF
TRBV6-6	TRBD1	ASSEGQTGSYEQY
TRBV7-3	TRBD2	ASSLAGVGYEQY
TRBV6-6	TRBD2	ASSGLAVYEQY
TRBV30	TRBD2	GGGGLAGADTQY
TRBV28	TRBD1	ASSLGTGSGNTIY